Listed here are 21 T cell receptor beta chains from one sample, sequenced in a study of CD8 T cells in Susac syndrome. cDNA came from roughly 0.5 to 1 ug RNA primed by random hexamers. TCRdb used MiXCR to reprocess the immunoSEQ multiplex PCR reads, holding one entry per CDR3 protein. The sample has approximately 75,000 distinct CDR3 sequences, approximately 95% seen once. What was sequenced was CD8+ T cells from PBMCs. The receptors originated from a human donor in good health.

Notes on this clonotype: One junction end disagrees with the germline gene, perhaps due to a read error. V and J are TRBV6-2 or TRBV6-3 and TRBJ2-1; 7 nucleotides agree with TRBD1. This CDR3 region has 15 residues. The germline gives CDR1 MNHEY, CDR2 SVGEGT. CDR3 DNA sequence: TGTGCCAGCACTTACGGCCAGGGGGCCTACAATGAGCAGTTCTTC. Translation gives CASTYGQGAYNEQFF.

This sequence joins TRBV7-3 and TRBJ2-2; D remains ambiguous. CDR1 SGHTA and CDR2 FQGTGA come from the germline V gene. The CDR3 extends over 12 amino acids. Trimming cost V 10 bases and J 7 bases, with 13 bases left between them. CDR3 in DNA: TGTGCCACTAGGAGCTGGGTCGGGGAGCTGTTTTTT. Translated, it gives CATRSWVGELFF.

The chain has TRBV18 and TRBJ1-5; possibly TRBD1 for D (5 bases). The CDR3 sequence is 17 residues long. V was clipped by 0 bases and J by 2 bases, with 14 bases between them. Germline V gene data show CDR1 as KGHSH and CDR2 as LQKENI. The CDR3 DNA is TGTGCCAGCTCACCACCGGAGCTCCGAGGGGGCAATCAGCCCCAGCATTTT. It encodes CASSPPELRGGNQPQHF.

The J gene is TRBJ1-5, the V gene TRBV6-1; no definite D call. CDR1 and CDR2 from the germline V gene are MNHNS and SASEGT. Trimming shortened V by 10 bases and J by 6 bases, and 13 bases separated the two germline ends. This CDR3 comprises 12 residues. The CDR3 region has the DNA TGTGCCAACGGTGGATTATCTCAGCCCCAGCATTTT. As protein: CANGGLSQPQHF.

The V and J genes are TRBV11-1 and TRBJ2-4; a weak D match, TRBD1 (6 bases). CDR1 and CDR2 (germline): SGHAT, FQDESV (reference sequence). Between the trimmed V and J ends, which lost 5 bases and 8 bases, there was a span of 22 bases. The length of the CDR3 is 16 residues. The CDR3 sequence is CASSQISPAEGDIQYF. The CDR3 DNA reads TGTGCCAGCAGCCAAATTAGTCCGGCCGAGGGGGACATTCAGTACTTC.

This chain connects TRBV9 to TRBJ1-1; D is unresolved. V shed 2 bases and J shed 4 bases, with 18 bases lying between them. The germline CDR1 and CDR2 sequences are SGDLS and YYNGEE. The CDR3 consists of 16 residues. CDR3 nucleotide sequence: TGTGCCAGCAGCGTCCGAGGACTCCGGCAGCGCACTGAAGCTTTCTTT. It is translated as CASSVRGLRQRTEAFF.

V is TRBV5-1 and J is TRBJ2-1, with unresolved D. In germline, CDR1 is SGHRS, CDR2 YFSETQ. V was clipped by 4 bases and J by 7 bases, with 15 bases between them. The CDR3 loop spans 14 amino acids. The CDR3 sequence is CASSAHRFPNEQFF. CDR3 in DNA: TGCGCCAGCAGCGCCCACCGTTTTCCTAATGAGCAGTTCTTC.

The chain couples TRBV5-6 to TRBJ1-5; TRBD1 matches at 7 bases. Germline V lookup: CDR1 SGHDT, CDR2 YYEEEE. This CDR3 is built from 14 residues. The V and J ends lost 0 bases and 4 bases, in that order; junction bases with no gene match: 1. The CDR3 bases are TGTGCCAGCAGCTTGGCACAGGGGAATCAGCCCCAGCATTTT. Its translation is CASSLAQGNQPQHF.

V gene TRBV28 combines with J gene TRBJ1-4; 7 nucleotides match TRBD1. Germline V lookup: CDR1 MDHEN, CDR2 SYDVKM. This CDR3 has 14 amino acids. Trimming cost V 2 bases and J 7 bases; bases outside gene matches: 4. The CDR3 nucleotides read TGTGCCAGCAGTTTACGACAGGGAGGTGAAAAACTGTTTTTT. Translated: CASSLRQGGEKLFF. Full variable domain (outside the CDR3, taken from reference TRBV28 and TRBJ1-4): DVKVTQSSRYLVKRTGEKVFLECVQDMDHENMFWYRQDPGLGLRLIYFSYDVKMKEKGDIPEGYSVSREKKERFSLILESASTNQTSMYLCASSLRQGGEKLFFGSGTQLSVL.

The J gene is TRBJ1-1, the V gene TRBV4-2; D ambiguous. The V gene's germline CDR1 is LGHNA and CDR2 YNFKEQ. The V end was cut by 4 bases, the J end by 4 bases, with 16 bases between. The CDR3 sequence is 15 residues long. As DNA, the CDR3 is TGTGCCAGCAGCCTTCACGGAGCGTCGGGCACTGAAGCTTTCTTT. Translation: CASSLHGASGTEAFF.

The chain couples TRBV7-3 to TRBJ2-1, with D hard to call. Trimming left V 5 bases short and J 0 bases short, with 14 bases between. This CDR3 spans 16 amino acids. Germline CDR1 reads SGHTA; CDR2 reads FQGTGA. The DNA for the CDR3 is TGTGCCAGCAGCGCCGGCGGCTTGGCCTCCTACAATGAGCAGTTCTTC. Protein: CASSAGGLASYNEQFF.

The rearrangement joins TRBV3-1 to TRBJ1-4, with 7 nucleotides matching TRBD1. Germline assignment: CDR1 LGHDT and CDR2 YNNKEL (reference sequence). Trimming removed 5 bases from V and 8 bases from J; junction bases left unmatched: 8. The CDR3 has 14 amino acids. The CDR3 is CASSDDREREKLFF. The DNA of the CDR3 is TGTGCCAGCAGCGACGACAGGGAGCGGGAAAAACTGTTTTTT. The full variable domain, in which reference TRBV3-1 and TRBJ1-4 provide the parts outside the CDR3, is DTAVSQTPKYLVTQMGNDKSIKCEQNLGHDTMYWYKQDSKKFLKIMFSYNNKELIINETVPNRFSPKSPDKAHLNLHINSLELGDSAVYFCASSDDREREKLFFGSGTQLSVL.

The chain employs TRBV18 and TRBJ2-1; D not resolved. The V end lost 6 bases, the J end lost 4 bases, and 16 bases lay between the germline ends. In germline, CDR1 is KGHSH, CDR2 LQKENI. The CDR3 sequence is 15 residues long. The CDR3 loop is CASSPPDVLYNEQFF. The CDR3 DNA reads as TGTGCCAGCTCCCCCCCGGACGTACTATACAATGAGCAGTTCTTC.

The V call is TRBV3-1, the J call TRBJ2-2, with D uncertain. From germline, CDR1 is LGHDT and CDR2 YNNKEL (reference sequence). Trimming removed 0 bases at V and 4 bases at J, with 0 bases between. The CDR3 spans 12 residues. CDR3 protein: CASSQDTGELFF. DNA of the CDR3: TGTGCCAGCAGCCAAGACACCGGGGAGCTGTTTTTT.

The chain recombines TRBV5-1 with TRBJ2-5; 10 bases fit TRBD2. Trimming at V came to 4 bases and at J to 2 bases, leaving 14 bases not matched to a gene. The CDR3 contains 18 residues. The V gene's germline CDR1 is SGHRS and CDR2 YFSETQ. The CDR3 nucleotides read TGCGCCAGCAGCCTGAGGCCTAGCGGGGGCCTGGGGCAAGAGACCCAGTACTTC. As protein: CASSLRPSGGLGQETQYF.

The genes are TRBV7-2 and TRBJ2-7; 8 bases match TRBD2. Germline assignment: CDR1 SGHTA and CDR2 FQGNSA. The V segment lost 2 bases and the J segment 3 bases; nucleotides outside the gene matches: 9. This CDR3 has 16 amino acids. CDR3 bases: TGTGCCAGCAGCTTAAGCGGGGGTTACGGCTACTACGAGCAGTACTTC. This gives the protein CASSLSGGYGYYEQYF.

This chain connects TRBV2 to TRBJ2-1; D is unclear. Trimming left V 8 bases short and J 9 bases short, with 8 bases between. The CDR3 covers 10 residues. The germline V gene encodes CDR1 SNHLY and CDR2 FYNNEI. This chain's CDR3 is CASGSAEQFF. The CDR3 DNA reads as TGTGCCAGCGGGTCGGCTGAGCAGTTCTTC.

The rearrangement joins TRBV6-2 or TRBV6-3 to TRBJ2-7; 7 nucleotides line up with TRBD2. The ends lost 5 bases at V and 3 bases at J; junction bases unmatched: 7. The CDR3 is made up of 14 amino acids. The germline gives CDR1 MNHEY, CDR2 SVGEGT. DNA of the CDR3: TGTGCCAGCAGTAGGAGAGCGGGGCGCTACGAGCAGTACGTC. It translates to CASSRRAGRYEQYV.

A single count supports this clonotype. The CDR3 bases are TGTGCCAGCAGCGTGGACAGGACGCAAGGCTATGAGCAGTTCTTC. Encoded protein: CASSVDRTQGYEQFF. V usage is TRBV5-6 and J usage is TRBJ2-1, with TRBD1 identical over 7 bases. Trimming cost V 4 bases and J 8 bases; bases outside gene matches: 12. The CDR3 covers 15 residues. The germline V gene has CDR1 SGHDT and CDR2 YYEEEE.

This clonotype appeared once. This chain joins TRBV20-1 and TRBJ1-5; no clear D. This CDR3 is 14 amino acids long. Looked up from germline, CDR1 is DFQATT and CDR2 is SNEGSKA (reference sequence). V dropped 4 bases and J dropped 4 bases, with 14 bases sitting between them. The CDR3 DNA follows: TGCAGTGCTAAACCCATTGGGCGGAATCAGCCCCAGCATTTT. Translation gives CSAKPIGRNQPQHF.

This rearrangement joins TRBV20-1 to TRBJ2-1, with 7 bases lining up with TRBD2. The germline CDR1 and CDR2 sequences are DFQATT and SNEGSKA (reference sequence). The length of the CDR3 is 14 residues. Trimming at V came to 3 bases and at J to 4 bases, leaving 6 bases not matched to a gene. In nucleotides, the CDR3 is TGCAGTGCTAGGACTAGCCGAGGGTACAATGAGCAGTTCTTC. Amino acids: CSARTSRGYNEQFF.